The 20 T cell receptor beta chains given below trace back to one sample, sequenced in a study of T cell responses to AZD1222 COVID-19 vaccine. The table came from immunoSEQ multiplex PCR; TCRdb's copy has only in-frame clones and leaves some out. The sample carries about 130,000 clones, 94% recorded once. Source: peripheral blood, taken on day 0 of AZD1222 vaccination. Receptors were obtained from an adult in good health.

This chain connects TRBV15 to TRBJ1-3, with TRBD1 matching over 7 bases. Germline CDR1 LNHNV, CDR2 YYDKDF (reference sequence). The trim removed 5 bases at V and 4 bases at J, leaving 8 bases unmatched. The CDR3 is made up of 15 amino acids. The CDR3 is CATSARDRAGNTIYF. In DNA form, the CDR3 reads TGTGCCACCAGCGCCCGAGACAGGGCGGGAAACACCATATATTTT.

This clone was counted once. The chain is built from TRBV5-4 and TRBJ2-7; tentatively, D is TRBD2 (5 bases). CDR1 and CDR2 (germline): SGHNT, YYREEE (reference sequence). CDR3 length equals 14 residues. Between the trimmed V and J ends, which lost 4 bases and 1 base, there was a span of 12 bases. The CDR3 region is CASSQEGGSYEQYF. The CDR3 DNA is TGTGCCAGCAGCCAAGAGGGTGGATCCTACGAGCAGTACTTC.

Of note for this clone: In the same sample, other DNA sequences code for this CDR3. This chain uses TRBV6-5 with TRBJ1-5; D is undetermined. The length of the CDR3 is 13 residues. Germline V gene sequence: CDR1 MNHEY, CDR2 SVGAGI. Trimming pared 7 bases from V and 0 bases from J, leaving 7 bases between. The CDR3 is CASKVDSNQPQHF. In nucleotides, the CDR3 is TGTGCCAGCAAGGTGGATAGCAATCAGCCCCAGCATTTT.

V gene TRBV30 combines with J gene TRBJ1-2, with D uncertain. The CDR3 has 13 amino acids. From germline, CDR1 is GTSNPN and CDR2 SVGIG (reference sequence). Trimming removed 0 bases at V and 5 bases at J, with 10 bases between. The CDR3 nucleotides are TGTGCCTGGAGTGTCCCCCTTATATATGGCTACACCTTC. Translating it yields CAWSVPLIYGYTF.

The J gene is TRBJ2-1, the V gene TRBV27; 16 positions agree with TRBD2. The junction had 10 bases not matched to a gene; V was cut back by 5 bases and J by 6 bases. The CDR3 totals 18 residues. Germline CDR1 MNHEY, CDR2 SMNVEV (reference sequence). CDR3 nucleotide sequence: TGTGCCAGCAGTAGGGGACTAGCGGGAGGGCCAAGTGTCAATGAGCAGTTCTTC. Its translation is CASSRGLAGGPSVNEQFF.

The V call is TRBV28, the J call TRBJ1-1; D gene uncertain. Germline V CDR1 and CDR2: MDHEN, SYDVKM. Trimming removed 2 bases from V and 3 bases from J, with 16 bases in between. CDR3 length equals 16 residues. In nucleotides, the CDR3 is TGTGCCAGCAGTTTAGAGAGGGTGGGTGGGCACACTGAAGCTTTCTTT. Its protein product is CASSLERVGGHTEAFF. Together with reference TRBV28 and TRBJ1-1, the CDR3 gives the full variable domain: DVKVTQSSRYLVKRTGEKVFLECVQDMDHENMFWYRQDPGLGLRLIYFSYDVKMKEKGDIPEGYSVSREKKERFSLILESASTNQTSMYLCASSLERVGGHTEAFFGQGTRLTVV.

The CDR3 nucleotides read TGTGCCAGCACCCCGGGCTCCATGAACACTGAAGCTTTCTTT. Its protein product is CASTPGSMNTEAFF. The rearrangement joins TRBV27 to TRBJ1-1; no clear D gene. The CDR3 consists of 14 residues. Germline values: CDR1 MNHEY, CDR2 SMNVEV (reference sequence). Between the trimmed V and J ends, which lost 7 bases and 0 bases, there was a span of 12 bases.

The chain joins TRBV7-8 to TRBJ2-7, with 10 bases that match TRBD1. Germline V lookup: CDR1 SGHVS, CDR2 FQNEAQ. The V gene end was trimmed by 1 base and the J gene end by 4 bases; junction bases not matched to a gene: 4. The CDR3 length is 15 residues. CDR3: CASSLGQGAFYEQYF. The CDR3 region has the DNA TGTGCCAGCAGCTTAGGACAGGGGGCCTTTTACGAGCAGTACTTC.

The chain combines TRBV3-1 (or the pseudogene TRBV3-2) with TRBJ2-3; D is perhaps TRBD1 (5 bases). Trimming removed 0 bases from V and 3 bases from J, with 10 bases in between. Per germline, CDR1 LGHDT and CDR2 YNNKEL (reference sequence). CDR3 length: 15 amino acids. The CDR3 here is CASSQDLAGTDTQYF. The CDR3 bases are TGTGCCAGCAGCCAAGATTTGGCAGGGACAGATACGCAGTATTTT.

The genes are TRBV11-3 and TRBJ2-2, with 11 positions matching TRBD2. Germline CDR1 reads SGHNT; CDR2 reads YENEEA. There are 15 residues in the CDR3. The J segment lost 5 bases and the V segment lost 5 bases, leaving 4 bases of the junction unmatched. The CDR3 DNA reads TGTGCCAGCAGCCCCGGGACTAGCGGAACCGGGGAGCTGTTTTTT. Translating gives CASSPGTSGTGELFF.

This sequence joins TRBV28 and TRBJ1-3; tentatively, D is TRBD1 (5 bases). This CDR3 comprises 15 residues. CDR1 is MDHEN, CDR2 SYDVKM, per germline. With 8 bases removed from V and 4 bases from J, the gap between germline ends came to 18 bases. This chain's CDR3 is CASADSGAPGNTIYF. The CDR3 bases are TGTGCCAGCGCAGACAGCGGGGCGCCCGGAAACACCATATATTTT.

The chain couples TRBV18 to TRBJ2-5; TRBD1 matches 9 bases. The trim removed 2 bases at V and 5 bases at J, leaving 3 bases unmatched. The CDR3 length is 14 residues. Germline V gene data show CDR1 as KGHSH and CDR2 as LQKENI. The CDR3 spells CASSPIGTGETQYF. DNA of the CDR3: TGTGCCAGCTCACCAATTGGGACAGGGGAGACCCAGTACTTC.

CDR3 amino acids: CASSDLQILTYEQYF. The CDR3 DNA is TGTGCCAGTAGTGACCTCCAGATCCTTACCTACGAGCAGTACTTC. The chain couples TRBV19 to TRBJ2-7, with D uncertain. The CDR3 loop spans 15 amino acids. Trimming left V 5 bases short and J 2 bases short, with 16 bases between. Germline values: CDR1 LNHDA, CDR2 SQIVND (reference sequence).

This rearrangement joins TRBV6-5 to TRBJ2-1; 11 nucleotides agree with TRBD2. V lost 6 bases and J lost 3; bases outside the gene matches: 4. The V gene's germline CDR1 is MNHEY and CDR2 SVGAGI. The CDR3 extends over 15 amino acids. The CDR3 reads CASSPGLAVYNEQFF. CDR3 DNA sequence: TGTGCCAGCAGCCCGGGACTAGCGGTCTACAATGAGCAGTTCTTC.

This chain uses TRBV18 with TRBJ2-1; 9 nucleotides align to TRBD1. Germline V gives CDR1 KGHSH, CDR2 LQKENI. J was trimmed by 9 bases and V by 0 bases; bases with no gene match: 9. This CDR3 comprises 16 residues. The CDR3 reads CASSPPGGTGKGEQFF. CDR3 in DNA: TGTGCCAGCTCACCACCGGGTGGGACAGGGAAGGGTGAGCAGTTCTTC.

This chain joins TRBV6-5 and TRBJ1-3; D remains unclear. This CDR3 spans 15 amino acids. Between the trimmed V and J ends, which lost 2 bases and 0 bases, there was a span of 8 bases. Germline CDR1 and CDR2: MNHEY and SVGAGI. The CDR3 is CASSYDISSGNTIYF. For the CDR3, the DNA is TGTGCCAGCAGTTACGACATCTCCTCTGGAAACACCATATATTTT.

The chain combines TRBV28 with TRBJ2-7; perhaps TRBD2 as D (5 bases). Germline CDR1 is MDHEN and CDR2 is SYDVKM. The CDR3 runs 15 residues. Trimming took off 3 bases at V and 1 base at J, with 13 bases between the two ends. Here the CDR3 reads CASSFRGVESYEQYF. The CDR3 region has the DNA TGTGCCAGCAGTTTTCGGGGAGTCGAGTCCTACGAGCAGTACTTC.

The chain employs TRBV7-2 and TRBJ2-1; maybe TRBD1 (6 bases). Germline loops: CDR1 SGHTA, CDR2 FQGNSA. The CDR3 length is 14 residues. V was clipped by 5 bases and J by 6 bases, with 14 bases between them. The chain's CDR3 is CASSGARGSNEQFF. The CDR3 bases are TGTGCCAGCAGCGGAGCGAGGGGGAGCAATGAGCAGTTCTTC.

The genes are TRBV4-2 and TRBJ2-1; TRBD2 matches 11 bases. Germline assignment: CDR1 LGHNA and CDR2 YNFKEQ. This CDR3 spans 15 amino acids. V gave up 4 bases and J gave up 3 bases; unmatched junction bases: 2. Here the CDR3 reads CASSRTSGSYNEQFF. CDR3 sequence (DNA): TGTGCCAGCAGCCGTACTAGCGGGAGCTACAATGAGCAGTTCTTC.

V usage is TRBV18 and J usage is TRBJ2-5, with no clear D. CDR1 and CDR2 (germline): KGHSH, LQKENI. V lost 0 bases, J lost 1 base, and 3 bases lay in between. The CDR3 contains 13 residues. The CDR3 region has the DNA TGTGCCAGCTCACCACCCCCCCAAGAGACCCAGTACTTC. It codes for CASSPPPQETQYF.